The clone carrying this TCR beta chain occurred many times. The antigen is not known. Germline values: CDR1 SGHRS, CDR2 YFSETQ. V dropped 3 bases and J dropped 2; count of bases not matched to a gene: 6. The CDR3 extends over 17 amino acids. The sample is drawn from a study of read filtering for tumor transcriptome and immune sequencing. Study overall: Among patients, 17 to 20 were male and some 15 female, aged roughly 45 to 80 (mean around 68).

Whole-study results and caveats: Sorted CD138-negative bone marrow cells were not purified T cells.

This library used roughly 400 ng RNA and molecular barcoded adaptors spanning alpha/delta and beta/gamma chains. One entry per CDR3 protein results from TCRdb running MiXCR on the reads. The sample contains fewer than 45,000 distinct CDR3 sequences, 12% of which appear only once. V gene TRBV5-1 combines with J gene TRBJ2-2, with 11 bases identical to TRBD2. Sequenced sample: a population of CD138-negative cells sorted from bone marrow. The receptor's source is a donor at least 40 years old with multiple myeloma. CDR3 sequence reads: CASSSPLAGGNTGELFF. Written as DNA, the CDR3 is TGCGCCAGCAGCTCGCCCCTAGCGGGGGGCAACACCGGGGAGCTGTTTTTT.